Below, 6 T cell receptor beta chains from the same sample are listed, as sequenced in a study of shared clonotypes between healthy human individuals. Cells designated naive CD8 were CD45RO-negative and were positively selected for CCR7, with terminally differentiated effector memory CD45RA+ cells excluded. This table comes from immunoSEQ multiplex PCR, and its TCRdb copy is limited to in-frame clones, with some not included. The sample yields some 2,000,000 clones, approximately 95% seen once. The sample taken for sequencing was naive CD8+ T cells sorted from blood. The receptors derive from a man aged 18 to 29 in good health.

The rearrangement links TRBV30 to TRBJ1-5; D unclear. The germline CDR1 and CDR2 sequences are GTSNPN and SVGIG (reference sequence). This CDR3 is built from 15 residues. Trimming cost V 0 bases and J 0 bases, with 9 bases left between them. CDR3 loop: CAWSVNDYSNQPQHF. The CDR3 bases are TGTGCCTGGAGTGTAAACGACTATAGCAATCAGCCCCAGCATTTT.

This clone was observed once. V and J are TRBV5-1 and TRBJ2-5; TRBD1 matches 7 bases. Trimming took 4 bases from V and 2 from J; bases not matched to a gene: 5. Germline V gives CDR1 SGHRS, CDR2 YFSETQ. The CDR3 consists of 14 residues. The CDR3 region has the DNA TGCGCCAGCAGCACAGGGGCCCCTCAAGAGACCCAGTACTTC. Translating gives CASSTGAPQETQYF.

The CDR3 nucleotides are TGCAGCGTTAGTTCCCCGGGACCCCCCTACGAGCAGTACTTC. This translates into CSVSSPGPPYEQYF. The V gene is TRBV29-1, the J gene TRBJ2-7, with D tentatively TRBD1 or TRBD2 (5 bases each). Germline lookup yields CDR1 SQVTM and CDR2 ANQGSEA. Trimming removed 5 bases at V and 2 bases at J, with 16 bases between. This CDR3 contains 14 residues.

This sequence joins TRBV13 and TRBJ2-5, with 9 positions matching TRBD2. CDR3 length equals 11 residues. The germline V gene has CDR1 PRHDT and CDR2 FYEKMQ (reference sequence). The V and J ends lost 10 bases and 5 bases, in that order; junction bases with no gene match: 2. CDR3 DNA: TGTGCCAAAAGCGGGGGGGAGACCCAGTACTTC. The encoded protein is CAKSGGETQYF.

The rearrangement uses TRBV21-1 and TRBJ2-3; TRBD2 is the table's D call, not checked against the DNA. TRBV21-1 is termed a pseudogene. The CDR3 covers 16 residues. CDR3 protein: CASSATRSGGHYTQYF. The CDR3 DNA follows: TGTGCCAGCAGCGCGACCCGAAGCGGGGGCCATTATACGCAGTATTTT.

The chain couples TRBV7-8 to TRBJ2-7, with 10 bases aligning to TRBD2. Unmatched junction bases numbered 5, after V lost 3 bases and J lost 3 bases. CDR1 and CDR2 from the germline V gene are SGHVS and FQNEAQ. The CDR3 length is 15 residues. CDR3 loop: CASSLTSGLDYEQYF. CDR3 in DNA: TGTGCCAGCAGCTTGACTAGCGGGCTAGACTACGAGCAGTACTTC.